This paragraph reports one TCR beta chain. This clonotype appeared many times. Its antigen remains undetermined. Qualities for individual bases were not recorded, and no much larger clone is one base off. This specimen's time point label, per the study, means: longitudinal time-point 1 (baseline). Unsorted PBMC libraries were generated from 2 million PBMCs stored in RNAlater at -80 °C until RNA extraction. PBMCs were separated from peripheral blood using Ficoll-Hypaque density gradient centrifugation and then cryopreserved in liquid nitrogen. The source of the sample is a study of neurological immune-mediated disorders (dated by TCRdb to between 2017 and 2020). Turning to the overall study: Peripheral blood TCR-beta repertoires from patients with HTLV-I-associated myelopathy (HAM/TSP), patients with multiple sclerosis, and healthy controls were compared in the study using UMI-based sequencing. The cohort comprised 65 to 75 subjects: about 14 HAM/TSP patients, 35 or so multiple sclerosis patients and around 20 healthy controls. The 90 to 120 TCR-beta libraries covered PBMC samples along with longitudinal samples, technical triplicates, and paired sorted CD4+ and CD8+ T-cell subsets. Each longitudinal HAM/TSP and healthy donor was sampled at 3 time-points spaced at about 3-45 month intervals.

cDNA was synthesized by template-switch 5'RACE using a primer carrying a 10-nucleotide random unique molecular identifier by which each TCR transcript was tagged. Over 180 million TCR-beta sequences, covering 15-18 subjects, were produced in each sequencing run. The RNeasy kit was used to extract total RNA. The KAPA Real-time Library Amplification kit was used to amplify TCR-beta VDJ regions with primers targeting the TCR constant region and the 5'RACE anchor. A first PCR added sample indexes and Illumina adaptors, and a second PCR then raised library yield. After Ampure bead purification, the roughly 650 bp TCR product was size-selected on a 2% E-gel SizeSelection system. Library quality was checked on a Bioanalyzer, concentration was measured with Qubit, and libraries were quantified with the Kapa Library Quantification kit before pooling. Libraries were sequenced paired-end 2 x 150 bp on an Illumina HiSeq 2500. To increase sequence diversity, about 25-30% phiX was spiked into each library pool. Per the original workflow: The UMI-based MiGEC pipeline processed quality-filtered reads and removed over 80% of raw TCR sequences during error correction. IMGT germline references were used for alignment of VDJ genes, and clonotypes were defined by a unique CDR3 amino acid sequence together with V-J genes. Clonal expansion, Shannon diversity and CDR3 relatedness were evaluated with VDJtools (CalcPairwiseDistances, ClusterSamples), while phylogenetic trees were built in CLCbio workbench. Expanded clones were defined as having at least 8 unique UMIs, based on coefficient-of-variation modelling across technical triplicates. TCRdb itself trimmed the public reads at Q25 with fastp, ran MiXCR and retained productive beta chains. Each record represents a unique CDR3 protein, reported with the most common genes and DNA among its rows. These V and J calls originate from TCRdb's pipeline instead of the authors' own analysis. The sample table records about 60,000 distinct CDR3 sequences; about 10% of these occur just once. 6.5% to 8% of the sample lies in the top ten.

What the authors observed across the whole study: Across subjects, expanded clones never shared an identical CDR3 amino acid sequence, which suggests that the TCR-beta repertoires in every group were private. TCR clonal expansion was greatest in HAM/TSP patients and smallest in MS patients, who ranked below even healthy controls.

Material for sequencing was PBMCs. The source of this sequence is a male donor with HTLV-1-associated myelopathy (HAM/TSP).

The base sequence is TGCGCCAGCAGCTTGGACAGGGGAGACACAGATACGCAGTATTTT. The encoded protein is CASSLDRGDTDTQYF. The chain was built from TRBV5-1 and TRBJ2-3, and TRBD1 matches 7 of the central bases. The germline V gene encodes CDR1 SGHRS and CDR2 YFSETQ. Germline trimming: 0 bases from V, 2 bases from J; junction bases outside gene matches: 3. Including cysteine and phenylalanine, the CDR3 has 15 amino acids. The sequence is cut down to CDR3 DNA, 45 bases in frame from base 1. The full variable domain, with segments outside the CDR3 supplied by the reference TRBV5-1 and TRBJ2-3 proteins, appears as KAGVTQTPRYLIKTRGQQVTLSCSPISGHRSVSWYQQTPGQGLQFLFEYFSETQRNKGNFPGRFSGRQFSNSRSEMNVSTLELGDSALYLCASSLDRGDTDTQYFGPGTRLTVL.